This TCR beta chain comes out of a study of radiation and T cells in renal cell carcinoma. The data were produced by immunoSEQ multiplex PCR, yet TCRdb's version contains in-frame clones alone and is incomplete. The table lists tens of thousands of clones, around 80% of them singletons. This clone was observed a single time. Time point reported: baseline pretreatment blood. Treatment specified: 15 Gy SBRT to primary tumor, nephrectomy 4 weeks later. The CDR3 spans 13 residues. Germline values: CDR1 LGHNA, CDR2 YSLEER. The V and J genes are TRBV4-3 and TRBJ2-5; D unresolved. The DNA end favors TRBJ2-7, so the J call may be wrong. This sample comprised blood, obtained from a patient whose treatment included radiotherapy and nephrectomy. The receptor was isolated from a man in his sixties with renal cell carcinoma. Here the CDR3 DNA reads TGCGCCAGCAGCCTCGGACCCTCCTACGAGCAGTACTTC. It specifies CASSLGPSYEQYF.